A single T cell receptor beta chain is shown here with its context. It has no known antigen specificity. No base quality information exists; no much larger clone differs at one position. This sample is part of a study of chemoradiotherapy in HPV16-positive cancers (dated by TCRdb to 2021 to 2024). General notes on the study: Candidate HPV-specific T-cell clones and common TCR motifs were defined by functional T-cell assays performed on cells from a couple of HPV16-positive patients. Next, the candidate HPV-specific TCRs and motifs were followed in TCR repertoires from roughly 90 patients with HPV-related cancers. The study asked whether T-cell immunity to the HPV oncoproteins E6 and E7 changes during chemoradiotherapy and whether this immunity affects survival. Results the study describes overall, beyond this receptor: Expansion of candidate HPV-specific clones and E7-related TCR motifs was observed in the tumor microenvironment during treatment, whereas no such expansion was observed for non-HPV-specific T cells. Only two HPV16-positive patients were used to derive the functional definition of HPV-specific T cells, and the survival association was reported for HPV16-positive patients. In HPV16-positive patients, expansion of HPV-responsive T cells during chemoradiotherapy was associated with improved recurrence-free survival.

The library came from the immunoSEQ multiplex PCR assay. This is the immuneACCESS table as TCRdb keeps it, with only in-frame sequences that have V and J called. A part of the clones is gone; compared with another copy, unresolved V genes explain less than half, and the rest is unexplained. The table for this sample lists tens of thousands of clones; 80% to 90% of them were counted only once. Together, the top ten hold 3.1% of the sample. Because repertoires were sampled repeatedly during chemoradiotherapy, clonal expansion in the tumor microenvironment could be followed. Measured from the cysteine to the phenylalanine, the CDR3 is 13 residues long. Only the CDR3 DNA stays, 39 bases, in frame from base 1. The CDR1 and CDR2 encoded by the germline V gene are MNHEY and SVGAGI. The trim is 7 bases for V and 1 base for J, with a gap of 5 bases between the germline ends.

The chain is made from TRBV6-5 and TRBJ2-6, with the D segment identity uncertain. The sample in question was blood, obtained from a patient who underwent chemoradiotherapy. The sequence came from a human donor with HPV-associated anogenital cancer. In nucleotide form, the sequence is TGTGCCAGCACCGAGTCTGGGGCCAACGTCCTGACTTTC. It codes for CASTESGANVLTF.